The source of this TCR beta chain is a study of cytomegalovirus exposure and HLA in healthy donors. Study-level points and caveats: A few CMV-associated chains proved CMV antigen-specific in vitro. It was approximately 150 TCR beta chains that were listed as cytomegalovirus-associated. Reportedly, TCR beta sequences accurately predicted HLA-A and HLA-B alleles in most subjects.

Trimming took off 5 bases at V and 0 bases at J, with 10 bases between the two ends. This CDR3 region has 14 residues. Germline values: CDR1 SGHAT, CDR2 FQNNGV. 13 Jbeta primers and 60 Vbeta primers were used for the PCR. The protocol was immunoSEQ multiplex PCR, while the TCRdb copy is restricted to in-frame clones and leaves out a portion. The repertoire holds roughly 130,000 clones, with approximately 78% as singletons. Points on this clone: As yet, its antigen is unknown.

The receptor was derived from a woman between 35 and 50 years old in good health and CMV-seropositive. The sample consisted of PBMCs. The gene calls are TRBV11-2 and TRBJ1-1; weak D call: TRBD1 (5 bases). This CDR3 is CASSPTGLNTEAFF. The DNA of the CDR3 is TGTGCCAGCAGCCCTACAGGATTGAACACTGAAGCTTTCTTT.